Reported below is one TCR beta chain. This clonotype was seen many times. Its recognized antigen is unknown. No base qualities exist here, and no much larger clone lies one base off it. This sample was taken from a study of regulatory T cells in long-lasting Graves disease (dated by TCRdb to the early 2020s). About the investigation overall: Patients with newly diagnosed Graves' disease had been on antithyroid drugs for under 3 months. Persistent Graves' disease patients were compared with newly diagnosed Graves' disease patients by peripheral blood TCR sequencing and RNA sequencing. The study was conducted in China and was registered as a clinical trial. A total of 33 samples were covered by TCR sequencing, comprising 13 persistent and roughly 20 newly diagnosed Graves' disease patients. Results the study describes overall, beyond this receptor: A larger number of public clonotypes was shared among persistent patients (around 3,000) than among newly diagnosed patients (roughly 970). Only the TCR beta chain was sequenced and analyzed. Compared with newly diagnosed patients, persistent Graves' disease patients had lower TCR Shannon entropy and fewer highly expanded clones, which suggests clonal expansion. Peripheral blood alone was examined, since thyroid tissue, which constituted the primary lesion, could not be accessed. Preferential use of TRBV28, TRBJ1-2 and TRBJ2-5 was observed in persistent disease, whereas TRBV20-1 and TRBJ2-1 were favored in newly diagnosed disease. The authors acknowledged the small sample size as a limitation that may reduce accuracy.

What the time point label conveys for this sample: newly diagnosed GD, antithyroid drugs for less than 3 months. For both TCR sequencing and RNA sequencing, RNA was extracted from PBMCs using TRIzol. Graves' disease was diagnosed according to American Thyroid Association guidelines. Patients were recruited from an endocrinology department in Xi'an, China. From each patient, about 9 milliliters of peripheral blood was collected into an EDTA anticoagulant tube. PBMCs were isolated by Ficoll Paque Plus density gradient separation without further T cell sorting. RNA quality was checked with an Agilent 2100 Bioanalyzer and agarose gel, and concentration with a NanoDrop 2000. Preparation of the library involved multiplex PCR. Sequencing took place on an Illumina HiSeq 4000. CDR3 regions were amplified by Arm-PCR with iRepertoire HTBI primers to construct TCR beta libraries. Before sequencing, the PCR products went through gel purification. The paper's data handling went like this. A total of fewer than 80 TRBV and 14 TRBJ segments were identified across samples and were used for gene usage analysis of CDR3 amino acid clonotypes. COPE and FqMerger were used to merge filtered high-quality paired reads into contigs. BLAST was used to align contigs to IMGT TRBV, TRBD and TRBJ reference genes, and CDR3 was defined according to IMGT. Highly expanded clones were defined as clonotypes with a frequency above 0.1%. Shannon entropy served as the measure of repertoire diversity, while the Gini coefficient captured V-J evenness. Public clonotypes were defined as clonotypes shared by more than one individual. Clones were called with MiXCR by TCRdb after fastp trimmed the public reads at Q25, and only in-frame beta chains were retained. Every CDR3 protein is listed once, alongside the most common genes and DNA of its rows. TCRdb assigned the V and J calls; the authors' analysis was not used. The sample table contains hundreds of thousands of distinct CDR3 sequences; only one count was recorded for about 16% of them. Clones ranked in the top ten supply more than 15% of the sample.

The CDR3 measures 15 amino acids from cysteine to phenylalanine. The only DNA kept is the CDR3, 45 bases in frame from the first base. V drops 4 bases and J drops 3 bases, leaving 16 bases in between. CDR1 and CDR2, looked up from the germline V gene, are MDHEN and SYDVKM. Another study also made use of these data, one on T cells in Graves' hyperthyroidism and ophthalmopathy. The second paper further reports: Graves' hyperthyroidism was defined as stable when no progression to ophthalmopathy occurred over 18 months of follow-up. The hyperthyroidism patients were between 18 and 65 years old and newly diagnosed, with a disease duration of less than 2 months. The study excluded patients with uncontrolled infections, other autoimmune diseases, pregnancy or lactation. Diagnoses were established on the basis of clinical symptoms, serum thyroxine and TRAb, thyroid ultrasound, and orbital computed tomography. For the first round of RT-PCR on the TCR CDR3, the HTBI primer set was used together with the Qiagen OneStep RT-PCR kit. Most expanded thyroid clonotypes (frequency above 0.001) were also detected in blood, suggesting blood repertoires may reflect thyroid immune responses. A model built on a 13 V-J signature distinguished ophthalmopathy from stable hyperthyroidism, reaching approximately 89% sensitivity and 81.08% specificity in cross-validation and 80%/75% in testing. In validation, the model predicted progression to ophthalmopathy with approximately 69% sensitivity and approximately 72% specificity, a median of approximately 6.5 months before onset. To identify distinguishing TCR V-J signatures, a discovery cohort of about a hundred patients was used, comprising 40 to 45 with Graves' ophthalmopathy and about 59 with stable Graves' hyperthyroidism. An independent validation cohort of some 18 hyperthyroidism patients and approximately 15 patients who later progressed to ophthalmopathy tested prospective prediction of ophthalmopathy. The roughly 100 discovery patients were randomly divided into training and test sets at a 7:3 ratio. In over five Graves' hyperthyroidism patients, the study also compared T-cell repertoires from thyroid tissue with T-cell repertoires from blood. After sampling, hyperthyroidism patients received methimazole starting at 30 mg daily, and ophthalmopathy patients received high-dose intravenous methylprednisolone. The libraries were constructed in a second round of multiplex PCR and then size-selected and purified. The libraries were sequenced on an Illumina HiSeq2000 using paired-end 100 bp reads. SOAPnuke was used to process the raw data, removing reads that contained adapters or uncalled bases, had a mean Phred below 15, or lacked an exact match to the constant primer or identifier. COPE v1.2.5 was used to merge high-quality paired reads, and clonotypes were defined as unique nucleotide sequences. MiTCR v1.1 was used to align clonotypes to the IMGT TRBV, TRBD and TRBJ reference segments. The analysis was restricted to V-J combinations with a frequency above 0.0001, which together covered about 99% of the repertoires. The TCS score was defined as F50 (clonal expansion) divided by E x V (chaos), with BLOSUM62-based TCRdist calculated between CDR3 peptides within each V-J. Welch's t-statistics and random forest reduced around 510 V-J features to roughly 13, which were used in a naive Bayes classifier (R e1071). No statistical method was used to fix the sample size in advance, and group allocation was not hidden from the investigators. According to the paper, TCR Vbeta CDR3 sequencing was carried out on about 140 peripheral blood samples, which came from fewer than 50 ophthalmopathy, about 75 hyperthyroidism and approximately 17 progressor patients.

The receptor was isolated from a woman aged 25 to 45 with Graves disease. Donor details come from another sample of the same person, matched by shared clones. The sequencing used peripheral blood mononuclear cells (PBMCs), collected at new diagnosis, from a patient treated with antithyroid drugs. Recombination connected TRBV28 to TRBJ2-7; the D gene remains uncertain. This receptor carries the CDR3 CASSSSARAGYEQYF. The DNA sequence is given as TGTGCCAGCAGTTCGTCGGCTCGAGCAGGCTACGAGCAGTACTTC.